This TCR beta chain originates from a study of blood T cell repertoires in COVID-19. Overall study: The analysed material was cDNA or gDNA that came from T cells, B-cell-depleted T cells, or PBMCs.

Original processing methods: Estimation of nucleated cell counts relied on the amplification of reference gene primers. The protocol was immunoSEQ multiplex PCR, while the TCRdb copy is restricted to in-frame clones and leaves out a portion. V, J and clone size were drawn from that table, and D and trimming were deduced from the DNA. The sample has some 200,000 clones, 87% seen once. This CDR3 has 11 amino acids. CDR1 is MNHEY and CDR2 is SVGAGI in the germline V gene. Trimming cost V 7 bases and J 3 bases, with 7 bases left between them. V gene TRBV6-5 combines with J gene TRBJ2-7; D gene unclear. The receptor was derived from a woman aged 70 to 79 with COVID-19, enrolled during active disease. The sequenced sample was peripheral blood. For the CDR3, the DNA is TGTGCCAGCACTGCGATCTACGAGCAGTACTTC. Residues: CASTAIYEQYF.